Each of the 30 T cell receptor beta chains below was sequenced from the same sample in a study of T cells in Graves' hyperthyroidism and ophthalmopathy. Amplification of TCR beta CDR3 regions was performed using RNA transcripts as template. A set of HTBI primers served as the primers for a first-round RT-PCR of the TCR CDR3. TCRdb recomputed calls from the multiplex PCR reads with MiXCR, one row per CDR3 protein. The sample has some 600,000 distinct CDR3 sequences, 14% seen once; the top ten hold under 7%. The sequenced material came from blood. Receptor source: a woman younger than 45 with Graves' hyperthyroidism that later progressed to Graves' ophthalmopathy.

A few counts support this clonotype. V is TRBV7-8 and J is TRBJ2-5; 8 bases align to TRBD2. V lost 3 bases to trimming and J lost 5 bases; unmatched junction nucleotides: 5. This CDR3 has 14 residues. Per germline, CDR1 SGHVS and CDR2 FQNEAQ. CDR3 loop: CASSFVTGGETQYF. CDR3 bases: TGTGCCAGCAGCTTCGTAACGGGGGGGGAGACCCAGTACTTC.

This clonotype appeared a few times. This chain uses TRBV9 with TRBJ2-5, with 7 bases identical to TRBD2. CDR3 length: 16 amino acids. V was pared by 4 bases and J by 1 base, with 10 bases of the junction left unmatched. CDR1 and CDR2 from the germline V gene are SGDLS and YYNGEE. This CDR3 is CASSPRDYRLQETQYF. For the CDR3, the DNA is TGTGCCAGCAGCCCCCGGGACTACCGGCTCCAAGAGACCCAGTACTTC.

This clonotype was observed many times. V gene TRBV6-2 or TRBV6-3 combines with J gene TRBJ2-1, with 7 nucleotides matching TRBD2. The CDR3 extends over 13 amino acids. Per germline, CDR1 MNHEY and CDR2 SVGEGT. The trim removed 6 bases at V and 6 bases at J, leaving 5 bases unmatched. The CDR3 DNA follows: TGTGCCAGCAGCCGGGGGGAGGGCAATGAGCAGTTCTTC. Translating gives CASSRGEGNEQFF.

The CDR3 coding sequence is TGTGCCAGCAGCCTTCCAAGTGAGGGCTACACCTTC. Translation gives CASSLPSEGYTF. This chain links TRBV5-4 with TRBJ1-2; no clear D gene. The CDR3 length is 12 residues. Germline lookup yields CDR1 SGHNT and CDR2 YYREEE (reference sequence). Trimming removed 4 bases from V and 8 bases from J, with 12 bases in between.

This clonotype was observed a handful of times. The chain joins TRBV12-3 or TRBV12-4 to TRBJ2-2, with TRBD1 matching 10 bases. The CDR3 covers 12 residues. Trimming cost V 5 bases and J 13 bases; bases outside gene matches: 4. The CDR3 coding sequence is TGTGCCAGCAGTGGGAGGGACAGGGGGCTGTTTTTT. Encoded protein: CASSGRDRGLFF.

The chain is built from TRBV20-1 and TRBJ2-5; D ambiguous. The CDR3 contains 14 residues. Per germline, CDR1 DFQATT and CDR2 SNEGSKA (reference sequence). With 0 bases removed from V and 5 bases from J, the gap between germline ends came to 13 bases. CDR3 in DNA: TGCAGTGCTAGAGATTTATCCATTGGCGAGACCCAGTACTTC. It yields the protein CSARDLSIGETQYF.

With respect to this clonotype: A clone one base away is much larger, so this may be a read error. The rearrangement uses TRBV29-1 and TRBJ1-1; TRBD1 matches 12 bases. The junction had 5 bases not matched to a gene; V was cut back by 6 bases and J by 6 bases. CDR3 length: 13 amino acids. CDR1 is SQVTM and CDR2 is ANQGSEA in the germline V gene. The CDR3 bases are TGCAGCGTCGGGACAGGGGGCTCGGCTGAAGCTTTCTTT. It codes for CSVGTGGSAEAFF.

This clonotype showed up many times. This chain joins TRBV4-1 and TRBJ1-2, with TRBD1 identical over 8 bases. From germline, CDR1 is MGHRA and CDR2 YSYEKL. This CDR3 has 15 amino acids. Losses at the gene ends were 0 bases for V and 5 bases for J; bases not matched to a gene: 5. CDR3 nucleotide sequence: TGCGCCAGCAGCCAAGATTATGGACAGGGTTATGGCTACACCTTC. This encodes CASSQDYGQGYGYTF.

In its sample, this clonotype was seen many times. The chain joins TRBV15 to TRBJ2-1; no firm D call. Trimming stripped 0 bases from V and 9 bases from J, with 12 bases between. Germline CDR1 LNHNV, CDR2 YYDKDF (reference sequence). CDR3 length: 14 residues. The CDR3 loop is CATSRDLGYAEQFF. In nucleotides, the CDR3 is TGTGCCACCAGCAGAGATTTGGGGTACGCTGAGCAGTTCTTC.

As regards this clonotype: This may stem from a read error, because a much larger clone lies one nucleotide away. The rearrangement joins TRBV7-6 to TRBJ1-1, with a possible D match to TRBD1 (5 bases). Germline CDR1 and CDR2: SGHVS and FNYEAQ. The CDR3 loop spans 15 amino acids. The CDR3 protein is CASIQGLGEGTEALF. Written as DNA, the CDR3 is TGTGCCAGCATCCAGGGACTCGGGGAGGGGACTGAAGCTTTATTT.

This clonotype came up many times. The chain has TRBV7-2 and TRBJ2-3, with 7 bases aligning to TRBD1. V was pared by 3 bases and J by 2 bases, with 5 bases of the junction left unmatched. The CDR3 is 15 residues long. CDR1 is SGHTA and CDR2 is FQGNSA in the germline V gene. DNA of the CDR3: TGTGCCAGCAGCTTCCTGACAGGGTACACAGATACGCAGTATTTT. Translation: CASSFLTGYTDTQYF. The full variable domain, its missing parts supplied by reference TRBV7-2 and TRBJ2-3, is GAGVSQSPSNKVTEKGKDVELRCDPISGHTALYWYRQSLGQGLEFLIYFQGNSAPDKSGLPSDRFSAERTGGSVSTLTIQRTQQEDSAVYLCASSFLTGYTDTQYFGPGTRLTVL.

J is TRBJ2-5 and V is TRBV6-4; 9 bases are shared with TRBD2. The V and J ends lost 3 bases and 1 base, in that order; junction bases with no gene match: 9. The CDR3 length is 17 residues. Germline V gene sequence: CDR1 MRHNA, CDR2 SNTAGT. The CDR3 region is CASSEATWTSVQETQYF. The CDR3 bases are TGTGCCAGCAGTGAAGCGACTTGGACTAGCGTCCAAGAGACCCAGTACTTC.

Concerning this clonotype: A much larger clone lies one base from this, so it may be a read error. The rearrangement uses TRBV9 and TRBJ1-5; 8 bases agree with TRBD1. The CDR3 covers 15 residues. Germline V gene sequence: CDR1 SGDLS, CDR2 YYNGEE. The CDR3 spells CASSVGGTGLEPHHF. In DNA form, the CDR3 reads TGTGCCAGCAGCGTAGGTGGGACAGGCCTTGAACCCCACCATTTT.

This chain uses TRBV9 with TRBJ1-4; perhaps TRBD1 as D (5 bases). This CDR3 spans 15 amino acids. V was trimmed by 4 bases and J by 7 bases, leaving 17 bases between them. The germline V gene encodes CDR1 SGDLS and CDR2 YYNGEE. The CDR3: CASSTSGARREKLFF. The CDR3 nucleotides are TGTGCCAGCAGCACCTCCGGGGCCCGCCGTGAAAAACTGTTTTTT.

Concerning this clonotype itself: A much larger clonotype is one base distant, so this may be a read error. CDR3 protein: CASSQSGLYGCTF. In nucleotides, the CDR3 is TGCGCCAGCAGCCAATCCGGGTTGTATGGCTGCACCTTC. V gene TRBV4-3 combines with J gene TRBJ1-2, with unresolved D. This CDR3 comprises 13 residues. Germline-derived CDR1 and CDR2 are LGHNA and YSLEER.

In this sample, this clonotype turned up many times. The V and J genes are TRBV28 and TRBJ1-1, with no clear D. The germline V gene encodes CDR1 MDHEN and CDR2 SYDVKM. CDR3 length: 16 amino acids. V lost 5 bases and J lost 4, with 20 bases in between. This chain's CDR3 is CASSKPLRIGVTEAFF. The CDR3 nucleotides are TGTGCCAGCAGTAAACCCCTCCGGATCGGGGTCACTGAAGCTTTCTTT. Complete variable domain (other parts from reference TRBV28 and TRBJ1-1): DVKVTQSSRYLVKRTGEKVFLECVQDMDHENMFWYRQDPGLGLRLIYFSYDVKMKEKGDIPEGYSVSREKKERFSLILESASTNQTSMYLCASSKPLRIGVTEAFFGQGTRLTVV.

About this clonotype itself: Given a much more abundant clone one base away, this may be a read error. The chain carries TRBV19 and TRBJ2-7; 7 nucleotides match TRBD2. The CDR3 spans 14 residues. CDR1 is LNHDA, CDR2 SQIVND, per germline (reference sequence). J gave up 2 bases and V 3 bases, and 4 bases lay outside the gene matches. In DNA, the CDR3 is TGTGCCAGTAGTATCGGGGGGAACGCCTACGAGCAGTACTTC. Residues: CASSIGGNAYEQYF.

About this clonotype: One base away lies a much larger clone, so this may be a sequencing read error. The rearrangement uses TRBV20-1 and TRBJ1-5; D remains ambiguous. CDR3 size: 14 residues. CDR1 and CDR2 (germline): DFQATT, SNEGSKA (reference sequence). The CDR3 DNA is TGCAGTGCTAGAGACACACTCTCGGGTCAGCCCCAGCAGTTT. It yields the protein CSARDTLSGQPQQF.

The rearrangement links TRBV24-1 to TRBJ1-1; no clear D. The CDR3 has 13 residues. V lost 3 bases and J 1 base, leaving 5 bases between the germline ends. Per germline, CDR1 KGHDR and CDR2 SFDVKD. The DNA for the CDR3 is TGTGCCACCAGTGATCCCGCGAACACTGAAGCTTTCTTT. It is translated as CATSDPANTEAFF.

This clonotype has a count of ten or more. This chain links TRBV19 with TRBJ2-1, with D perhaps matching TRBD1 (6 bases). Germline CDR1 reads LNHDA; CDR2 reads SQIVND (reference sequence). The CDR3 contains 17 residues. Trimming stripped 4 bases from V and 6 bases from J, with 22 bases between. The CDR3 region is CASSTLPGARSINEQFF. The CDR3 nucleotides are TGTGCCAGTAGTACCCTCCCAGGGGCAAGGTCGATCAATGAGCAGTTCTTC. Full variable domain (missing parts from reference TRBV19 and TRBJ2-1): DGGITQSPKYLFRKEGQNVTLSCEQNLNHDAMYWYRQDPGQGLRLIYYSQIVNDFQKGDIAEGYSVSREKKESFPLTVTSAQKNPTAFYLCASSTLPGARSINEQFFGPGTRLTVL.

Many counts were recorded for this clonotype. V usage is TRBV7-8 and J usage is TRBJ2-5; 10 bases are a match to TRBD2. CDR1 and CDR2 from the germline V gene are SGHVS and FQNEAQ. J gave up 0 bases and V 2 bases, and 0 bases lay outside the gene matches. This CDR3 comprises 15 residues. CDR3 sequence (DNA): TGTGCCAGCAGCTTACTAGCGGGGGACCAAGAGACCCAGTACTTC. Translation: CASSLLAGDQETQYF.

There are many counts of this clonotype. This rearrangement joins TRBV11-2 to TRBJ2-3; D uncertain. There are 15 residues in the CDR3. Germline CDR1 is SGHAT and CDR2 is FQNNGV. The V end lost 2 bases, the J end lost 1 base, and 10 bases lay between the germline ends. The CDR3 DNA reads TGTGCCAGCAGCTTAATCGTCGGAGGCACAGATACGCAGTATTTT. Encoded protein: CASSLIVGGTDTQYF.

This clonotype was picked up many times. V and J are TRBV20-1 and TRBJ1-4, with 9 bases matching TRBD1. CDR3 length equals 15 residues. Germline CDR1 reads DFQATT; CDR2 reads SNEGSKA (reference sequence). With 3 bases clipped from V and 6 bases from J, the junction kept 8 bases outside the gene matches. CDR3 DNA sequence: TGCAGTGCTAGTCTCTGGGACAGGGATTATGAAAAACTGTTTTTT. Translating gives CSASLWDRDYEKLFF.

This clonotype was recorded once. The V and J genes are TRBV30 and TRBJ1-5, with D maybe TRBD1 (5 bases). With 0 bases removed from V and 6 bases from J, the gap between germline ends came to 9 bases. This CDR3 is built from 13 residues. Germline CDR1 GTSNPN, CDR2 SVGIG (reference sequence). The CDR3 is CAWSVQAGQPQHF. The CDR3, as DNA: TGTGCCTGGAGTGTACAGGCAGGTCAGCCCCAGCATTTT.

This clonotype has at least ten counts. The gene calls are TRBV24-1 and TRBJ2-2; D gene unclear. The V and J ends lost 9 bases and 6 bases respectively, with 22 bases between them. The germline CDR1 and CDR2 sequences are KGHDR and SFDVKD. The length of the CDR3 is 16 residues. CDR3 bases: TGTGCCACCGAGAAAAAGAACTTCCTCGGCGCCGGGGAGCTGTTTTTT. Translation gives CATEKKNFLGAGELFF.

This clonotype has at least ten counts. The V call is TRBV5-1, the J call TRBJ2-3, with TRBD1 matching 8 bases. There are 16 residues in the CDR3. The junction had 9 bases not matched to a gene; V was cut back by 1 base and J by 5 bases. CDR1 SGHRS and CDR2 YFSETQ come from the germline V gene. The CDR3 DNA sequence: TGCGCCAGCAGCTTGTCGTCAGGGGGCCGGGGAGATACGCAGTATTTT. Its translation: CASSLSSGGRGDTQYF.

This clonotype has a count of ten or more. CDR3 amino acids: CSVEDTYNEQFF. In DNA, the CDR3 is TGCAGCGTTGAAGATACCTACAATGAGCAGTTCTTC. This rearrangement joins TRBV29-1 to TRBJ2-1; no definite D call. Trimming shortened V by 0 bases and J by 2 bases, and 2 bases separated the two germline ends. The CDR3 length is 12 residues. Looked up from germline, CDR1 is SQVTM and CDR2 is ANQGSEA.

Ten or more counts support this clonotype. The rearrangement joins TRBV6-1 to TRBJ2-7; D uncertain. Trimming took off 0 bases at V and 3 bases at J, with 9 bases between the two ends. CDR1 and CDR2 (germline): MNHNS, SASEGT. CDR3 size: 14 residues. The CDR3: CASSEALEIYEQYF. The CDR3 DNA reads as TGTGCCAGCAGTGAAGCGCTGGAGATCTACGAGCAGTACTTC.

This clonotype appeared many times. CDR3 coding DNA: TGCAGTGCTAGTTCGGGACAGGCCGCCGGAGAGACCCAGTACTTC. Translated: CSASSGQAAGETQYF. The chain has TRBV20-1 and TRBJ2-5; TRBD1 matches at 8 bases. V shed 3 bases, J shed 4 bases, and the junction held 10 bases outside the gene matches. CDR1 DFQATT and CDR2 SNEGSKA come from the germline V gene (reference sequence). The CDR3 is made up of 15 amino acids.

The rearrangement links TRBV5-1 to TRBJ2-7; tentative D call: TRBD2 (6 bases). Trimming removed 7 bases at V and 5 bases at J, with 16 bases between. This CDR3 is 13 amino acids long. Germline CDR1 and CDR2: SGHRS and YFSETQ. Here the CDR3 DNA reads TGCGCCAGCCGGCTGGACGGAGGGGACGAGCAGTACTTC. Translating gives CASRLDGGDEQYF.